This TCR beta chain came from a study of CD8 T cells in ankylosing spondylitis. Overall study findings and caveats: In synovial fluid and blood from reactive arthritis, some motif variants were previously reported. A TCR beta motif of seven or eight highly homologous variants appeared characteristic of ankylosing spondylitis blood.

TCRdb reprocessed the 5' RACE reads via MiXCR and lists one record per CDR3 protein. Counted here are some 220,000 distinct CDR3 sequences, 5.5% to 7.5% occurring once; the ten biggest clones make up approximately 15%. V lost 8 bases, J lost 5 bases, and 16 bases lay in between. Looked up from germline, CDR1 is MNHEY and CDR2 is SVGEGT. CDR3 length: 14 amino acids. The sample holds a few counts of this clonotype. Its antigen is undetermined. Sequenced material: blood, either unsorted or a sorted T cell fraction (not recorded which). The rearrangement uses TRBV6-2 or TRBV6-3 and TRBJ2-1; D is perhaps TRBD2 (7 bases). This clonotype was obtained from a male donor with ankylosing spondylitis. CDR3: CASGQRGGHNEQFF. The DNA of the CDR3 is TGTGCCAGCGGACAGCGGGGCGGCCACAATGAGCAGTTCTTC.